This T cell receptor (beta chain) was retrieved from a study of T cells in Graves' hyperthyroidism and ophthalmopathy (dated by TCRdb to between 2017 and 2020). Background on the whole study: Peripheral blood samples were taken at initial diagnosis, before any treatment was given. TCR V-J signatures able to tell the groups apart were searched for in a discovery cohort of 95 to 100 patients, of whom under 45 had Graves' ophthalmopathy and 55 to 65 had stable Graves' hyperthyroidism. Whether ophthalmopathy could be predicted prospectively was tested in an independent validation cohort made up of 18 to 20 hyperthyroidism patients plus 17 patients who later progressed to ophthalmopathy. For training and testing, the 100 or so patients in the discovery cohort were randomly divided in a 7:3 ratio. In addition, the study compared T-cell repertoires in thyroid tissue and in blood from a handful of Graves' hyperthyroidism patients. After sampling, hyperthyroidism patients received methimazole starting at 30 mg daily, and ophthalmopathy patients received high-dose intravenous methylprednisolone. The paper reports TCR Vbeta CDR3 sequencing of approximately 140 peripheral blood samples: 43 ophthalmopathy, under 80 hyperthyroidism and some 17 progressor patients.

Study-level results and caveats: In cross-validation, a model built on a 13 V-J signature told ophthalmopathy apart from stable hyperthyroidism with approximately 90% sensitivity and about 81% specificity, and in testing the same model reached 80%/75%. Most expanded thyroid clonotypes (frequency above 0.001) were also detected in blood, suggesting blood repertoires may reflect thyroid immune responses. No statistical method was used to fix the sample size in advance, and group allocation was not hidden from the investigators. In validation, the model predicted progression to ophthalmopathy with around 71% sensitivity and less than 80% specificity, a median of 6.5 months before onset.

The TCR beta CDR3 regions were amplified from RNA transcripts. A first-round RT-PCR of the TCR CDR3 used the HTBI primer set with the Qiagen OneStep RT-PCR kit. The libraries were constructed in a second round of multiplex PCR and then size-selected and purified. The libraries were sequenced on an Illumina HiSeq2000 using paired-end 100 bp reads. Processing in the source paper ran as follows. SOAPnuke was used to process the raw data, throwing out any read that contained adapters or uncalled bases, had a mean Phred below 15, or lacked an exact constant-primer or identifier match. High-quality paired reads were merged with COPE v1.2.5, and unique nucleotide sequences were defined as clonotypes. Clonotypes were aligned to IMGT TRBV, TRBD and TRBJ reference segments using MiTCR v1.1. Analysis was restricted to V-J combinations with a frequency above 0.0001, which covered just over 98% of repertoires. A TCS score was defined as the ratio of F50 (clonal expansion) to E x V (chaos), with BLOSUM62-based TCRdist applied between CDR3 peptides within each V-J. Welch's t-statistics and random forest reduced roughly 500 V-J features to 10 to 15, which were used in a naive Bayes classifier (R e1071). Clones were called with MiXCR by TCRdb after fastp trimmed the public reads at Q25, and only in-frame beta chains were retained. Every distinct CDR3 protein forms one entry, paired with its most common genes and DNA. TCRdb, rather than the study authors, made the V and J calls. The sample has around 350,000 distinct CDR3 sequences on record, approximately 14% of them singletons. The ten largest clonotypes hold approximately 30% of the sample.

Hyperthyroidism patients were newly diagnosed, had a disease duration of under 2 months, and were aged 18 to 65 years. The study excluded patients with uncontrolled infections, other autoimmune diseases, pregnancy or lactation. Diagnoses were based on clinical symptoms, serum thyroxine and TRAb, thyroid ultrasound and orbital computed tomography. Blood from progressor patients was drawn when they were first diagnosed with hyperthyroidism, before any ophthalmopathy symptoms appeared. PBMCs were separated from under 11 ml of fresh peripheral blood using Ficoll-Paque density gradient centrifugation. Progressor patients were initially diagnosed with Graves' hyperthyroidism and developed ophthalmopathy during follow-up. Total RNA was extracted using Trizol reagent, and RNA quality was assessed on an Agilent 2100 Bioanalyzer. Note on this clonotype: The antigen this receptor binds is unknown. Base-call qualities are not available, and no considerably larger clone is one nucleotide away.

The TCR sequence derives from a woman between 18 and 30 years old with Graves' hyperthyroidism that later progressed to Graves' ophthalmopathy. The sample comprised blood.

Here the CDR3 is given as CASSMTGQEAFF. The base sequence is TGTGCCAGCAGCATGACAGGGCAGGAGGCTTTCTTT. This receptor chain uses TRBV9 and TRBJ1-1, and 7 bases in between align with TRBD1. Spanning cysteine to phenylalanine, the CDR3 consists of 12 amino acids. Only the CDR3 part of the read is kept: 36 bases, read in frame from the first base. Germline trimming amounts to 4 bases on V and 11 bases on J, with 8 as the count of junction bases outside the gene matches. CDR1 SGDLS and CDR2 YYNGEE were looked up in the germline V gene.